These 20 T cell receptor beta chains were all obtained from the same sample, sequenced in a study of OX40 agonist ivuxolimab in advanced cancers. Generated by immunoSEQ multiplex PCR, the TCRdb table keeps only in-frame clones and is missing some. The sample yields around 19,000 clones, 65% to 80% seen once. The specimen comprised CD4+ or CD8+ T cells sorted from blood, sampled in a trial of the OX40 agonist ivuxolimab. The receptors shown here come from an adult with an advanced solid tumor such as melanoma, head and neck, liver or kidney cancer.

The CDR3 coding sequence is TGTGCCAGTAGTATTTACGGCGGGGATAGCAATCAGCCCCAGCATTTT. Its protein product is CASSIYGGDSNQPQHF. The chain employs TRBV19 and TRBJ1-5; D is uncertain. This CDR3 has 16 residues. Trimming shortened V by 3 bases and J by 0 bases, and 12 bases separated the two germline ends. Looked up from germline, CDR1 is LNHDA and CDR2 is SQIVND (reference sequence).

This clone came up once. The chain couples TRBV10-1 to TRBJ2-3; the match to TRBD2 covers 9 bases. CDR3 length: 15 amino acids. V shed 8 bases and J 0 bases; nucleotides not matched to a gene: 6. From germline, CDR1 is WNHNN and CDR2 SYGVQD (reference sequence). The CDR3, as DNA: TGCGCCAGCTACCTTCTAGCGGGGAGCACAGATACGCAGTATTTT. Protein: CASYLLAGSTDTQYF.

On this clone: A much larger clonotype is one base distant, so this may be a read error. In the same sample, other DNA sequences code for this CDR3. J is TRBJ2-7 and V is TRBV15; tentative D call: TRBD2 (5 bases). There are 13 residues in the CDR3. V was pared by 5 bases and J by 3 bases, with 11 bases between. Looked up from germline, CDR1 is LNHNV and CDR2 is YYDKDF (reference sequence). The CDR3 nucleotides are TGTGCCACCAGCCTCGGACTGAGCTACGAGCAGTACTTC. Its protein product is CATSLGLSYEQYF.

This clone appeared a single time. V is TRBV7-2 and J is TRBJ2-1, with 9 bases aligning to TRBD2. The trim removed 1 base at V and 8 bases at J, leaving 3 bases unmatched. From germline, CDR1 is SGHTA and CDR2 FQGNSA. The CDR3 totals 14 residues. The CDR3 bases are TGTGCCAGCAGCTTAGGGGCGGGAGGGCATGAGCAGTTCTTC. Residues: CASSLGAGGHEQFF.

The CDR3, as DNA: TGTGCCAGCAGCTTGGCCTACGAGCAGTACTTC. Translation gives CASSLAYEQYF. The V call is TRBV5-6, the J call TRBJ2-7; no clear D. Germline assignment: CDR1 SGHDT and CDR2 YYEEEE. V was pared by 0 bases and J by 2 bases, with 0 bases between. The CDR3 is made up of 11 amino acids.

V gene TRBV2 combines with J gene TRBJ2-5; TRBD1 matches at 7 bases. After removal of 5 bases from V and 1 base from J, the junction contained 19 bases not matched to a gene. CDR1 SNHLY and CDR2 FYNNEI come from the germline V gene. This CDR3 has 19 residues. DNA for the CDR3: TGTGCCAGCAGTATGTTGGGGGTTACAGGGGTCCCTCTCCAAGAGACCCAGTACTTC. Protein: CASSMLGVTGVPLQETQYF.

V is TRBV28 and J is TRBJ2-7; D may be TRBD2 (6 bases). V dropped 4 bases and J dropped 7 bases, with 14 bases sitting between them. The CDR3 loop spans 13 amino acids. Germline CDR1 is MDHEN and CDR2 is SYDVKM. Written as DNA, the CDR3 is TGTGCCAGCAGTTGGAGAGGAGGGTTTGAGCAGTACTTC. Translating gives CASSWRGGFEQYF.

This rearrangement joins TRBV7-6 to TRBJ1-1; D unresolved. V lost 0 bases, J lost 1 base, and 9 bases lay in between. CDR3 length: 15 amino acids. CDR1 is SGHVS and CDR2 is FNYEAQ in the germline V gene. CDR3 loop: CASSLASPGNTEAFF. In DNA form, the CDR3 reads TGTGCCAGCAGCTTAGCGAGCCCCGGGAACACTGAAGCTTTCTTT.

The CDR3 DNA reads TGTGCCAGCAGCCCACAGGGGGCCGGGAACACTGAAGCTTTCTTT. Translating it yields CASSPQGAGNTEAFF. V gene TRBV7-9 combines with J gene TRBJ1-1; TRBD1 aligns across 9 bases. This CDR3 comprises 15 residues. CDR1 and CDR2 (germline): SEHNR, FQNEAQ (reference sequence). V dropped 5 bases and J dropped 1; count of bases not matched to a gene: 5.

The rearrangement joins TRBV7-9 to TRBJ2-7; TRBD2 agrees at 12 bases. The J segment lost 4 bases and the V segment lost 5 bases, leaving 12 bases of the junction unmatched. The CDR3 runs 17 residues. Germline V gene data show CDR1 as SEHNR and CDR2 as FQNEAQ (reference sequence). CDR3: CASSPRGSTSGSYEQYF. The CDR3 nucleotides are TGTGCCAGCAGCCCCCGTGGATCGACTAGCGGGAGTTACGAGCAGTACTTC.

V is TRBV19 and J is TRBJ1-1, with D unresolved. The germline V and J ends were trimmed by 3 bases and 0 bases, with 11 bases remaining between them. CDR1 is LNHDA, CDR2 SQIVND, per germline (reference sequence). CDR3 length equals 15 residues. The DNA of the CDR3 is TGTGCCAGTAGTATTGTTCGGCAGGTGAACACTGAAGCTTTCTTT. Its protein product is CASSIVRQVNTEAFF.

The chain joins TRBV27 to TRBJ2-4, with D possibly matching TRBD2 (5 bases). Germline V gene sequence: CDR1 MNHEY, CDR2 SMNVEV (reference sequence). The CDR3 runs to 15 residues. Trimming took off 5 bases at V and 0 bases at J, with 11 bases between the two ends. The CDR3 loop is CASSAGGLAKNIQYF. CDR3 coding DNA: TGTGCCAGCAGTGCAGGCGGGCTAGCCAAAAACATTCAGTACTTC.

The genes are TRBV7-3 and TRBJ2-7, with TRBD1 matching over 11 bases. Germline V CDR1 and CDR2: SGHTA, FQGTGA. V gave up 8 bases and J gave up 0 bases; unmatched junction bases: 0. CDR3 size: 13 residues. Written as DNA, the CDR3 is TGTGCCAGCGGACAGGGGGCCTCCTACGAGCAGTACTTC. Translated, it gives CASGQGASYEQYF.

This chain joins TRBV9 and TRBJ2-7, with D perhaps assigned TRBD1 or TRBD2 (5 bases each). The V gene lost 0 bases and the J gene lost 1 base, with 8 bases spanning the gap. Germline V gene data show CDR1 as SGDLS and CDR2 as YYNGEE. The CDR3 is 14 amino acids. The CDR3 here is CASSVAWGSYEQYF. CDR3 DNA: TGTGCCAGCAGCGTAGCTTGGGGGTCCTACGAGCAGTACTTC.

This sequence joins TRBV5-4 and TRBJ2-5; D remains unclear. There are 14 residues in the CDR3. The germline CDR1 and CDR2 sequences are SGHNT and YYREEE (reference sequence). Trimming removed 0 bases at V and 1 base at J, with 7 bases between. CDR3 in amino acids: CASSLGQIQETQYF. For the CDR3, the DNA is TGTGCCAGCAGCTTGGGGCAGATCCAAGAGACCCAGTACTTC.

The chain couples TRBV2 to TRBJ2-5; tentatively, D is TRBD2 (7 bases). The CDR3 is 14 amino acids. Trimming removed 2 bases from V and 2 bases from J, with 9 bases in between. Germline V gene sequence: CDR1 SNHLY, CDR2 FYNNEI. The CDR3 nucleotides read TGTGCCAGCAGTGAAAGCGGGACACAAGAGACCCAGTACTTC. This sequence encodes CASSESGTQETQYF.

The chain links TRBV6-5 to TRBJ2-7, with D hard to call. With 4 bases removed from V and 0 bases from J, the gap between germline ends came to 13 bases. CDR1 and CDR2 (germline): MNHEY, SVGAGI. The CDR3 runs to 15 residues. The CDR3 nucleotides are TGTGCCAGCAGTTGGAAGATAGACACCTCCTACGAGCAGTACTTC. Amino acid sequence: CASSWKIDTSYEQYF.

This rearrangement joins TRBV7-3 to TRBJ2-1; D is ambiguous. V was shortened by 1 base and J by 8 bases, with 12 bases between the two germline ends. Looked up from germline, CDR1 is SGHTA and CDR2 is FQGTGA. This CDR3 contains 14 residues. For the CDR3, the DNA is TGTGCCAGCAGCTTAAAGGGCGGTTATGATGAGCAGTTCTTC. It encodes CASSLKGGYDEQFF.

The gene calls are TRBV7-2 and TRBJ2-4; 9 nucleotides agree with TRBD1. Looked up from germline, CDR1 is SGHTA and CDR2 is FQGNSA. The J segment lost 2 bases and the V segment lost 5 bases, leaving 13 bases of the junction unmatched. The CDR3 spans 18 residues. The DNA for the CDR3 is TGTGCCAGCAGCCAGACAGGGGGAGGTCGAACGACCAAAAACATTCAGTACTTC. The encoded protein is CASSQTGGGRTTKNIQYF.

The chain employs TRBV6-4 and TRBJ2-1; D possibly corresponds to TRBD2 (5 bases). Trimming pared 3 bases from V and 7 bases from J, leaving 13 bases between. This CDR3 comprises 14 residues. CDR1 MRHNA and CDR2 SNTAGT come from the germline V gene. CDR3: CASSERSSSNEQFF. DNA for the CDR3: TGTGCCAGCAGTGAACGCTCTAGCTCTAATGAGCAGTTCTTC.